This T cell receptor (beta chain) was sequenced during a study of blood T cell repertoires in COVID-19 (dated by TCRdb to the early 2020s). General notes on the study: The collaborator samples originated in the United States, Italy and Spain and spanned the acute and convalescent phases of COVID-19. The material from the prospective study consisted of cDNA or gDNA derived from T cells, B-cell-depleted T cells, or PBMCs. Subjects who had been exposed to COVID-19, were actively infected with it, or had recovered from it provided the deeply sampled blood TCRbeta repertoires that made up the dataset. The repertoires were released in a freely available public database intended as a resource for research on the immune response to SARS-CoV-2. Samples were obtained from the ongoing ImmuneRACE study (first 160 participants) and from over a thousand subjects provided by 6 global collaborators. Sample metadata almost always included a de-identified subject ID, COVID-19 status, age in years and sex. Where HLA class I and class II types were available, the types were taken from metadata supplied by the sample provider, not from assay-based typing.

The immunoSEQ Assay, a bias-controlled multiplex PCR, was used to amplify TCRbeta CDR3 regions from genomic DNA. Concerning the study's data processing: Within the assay, amplification of reference gene primers was used to estimate how many nucleated cells each sample contained. Sequence reads were collapsed and filtered to measure the absolute abundance of every unique TCRbeta CDR3 rearrangement. For each sample, productive Simpson clonality was calculated by taking the square root of Simpson's diversity index across productive rearrangements. In its TCRdb copy, this immuneACCESS table keeps in-frame sequences only and misses some clones. Where compared with another copy, unresolved V genes explain less than half of these, and the others have no known cause. The DNA was the basis for D and trimming; V, J and clone size are from that table. The sample table contains roughly 200,000 clones; only one count was recorded for approximately 90% of them. The ten top clones hold roughly 5.5% of the sample.

Whole blood was collected in K2EDTA tubes by collaborating institutions according to the institutions' own protocols. For TCRbeta analysis, collaborators shipped samples in one of three forms: frozen whole blood, isolated PBMCs, or DNA extracted from either of those sample types. The paper as a whole reports these results and caveats: The amount of clinical and demographic metadata varied by source and participant and was provided uncurated.

This clone was counted a single time. Which antigen it targets is not known. The record has no base qualities; no much larger clone is one base away. Ends trimmed: V by 5 bases, J by 7 bases; bases unmatched to a gene: 12. From the germline V gene, CDR1 is SGHDT and CDR2 is YYEEEE. The CDR3, cysteine through phenylalanine, is 14 amino acids long. The sequence is cut down to CDR3 DNA, 42 bases in frame from base 1. Recombination connected TRBV5-6 to TRBJ2-7, with TRBD2 identical over 7 junction bases. The sequence derives from a man aged 40-49 years with active or convalescent COVID-19. The sample consisted of peripheral blood. The sequenced DNA is TGTGCCAGCAGTCCCGGGGGGAAGGCTAAGGAGCAGTACTTC. Translation gives CASSPGGKAKEQYF.